These 23 T cell receptor beta chains originate from one sample sequenced in a study of tumor-infiltrating lymphocytes in primary liver carcinoma. With 500 ng total RNA as template and a constant-region primer, TCR beta cDNA was made. Slightly modified ARM-PCR with three nested multiplex PCR rounds yielded TCR beta libraries. Two initial PCR rounds of roughly 10 cycles each paired TRBV1-TRBV30 forward primers with a C-beta reverse primer. MiXCR was run by TCRdb on the multiplex PCR reads, yielding one entry per CDR3 protein. The repertoire holds hundreds of thousands of distinct CDR3 sequences, with 55% to 65% as singletons. Germline DNA was also extracted, and blood RNA was taken from unsorted whole blood. The sample taken for sequencing was peripheral blood. These TCRs come from a man in his forties with primary liver carcinoma and hepatitis B virus infection.

Regarding this clonotype: A much larger clone is a single base away; this may be a read error. The CDR3 loop is CSVQTGDYEKLFF. The CDR3 DNA reads TGCAGCGTGCAGACAGGGGATTATGAAAAACTGTTTTTT. This chain joins TRBV29-1 and TRBJ1-4; 8 positions agree with TRBD1. The CDR3 runs to 13 residues. Per germline, CDR1 SQVTM and CDR2 ANQGSEA. V trimming: 6 bases; J trimming: 6 bases; junction bases outside the gene matches: 6.

For this clonotype: One end of the junction is discordant with germline, which a read error may explain. V usage is TRBV6-1 and J usage is TRBJ1-1; D is ambiguous. CDR3 length: 14 residues. Germline-derived CDR1 and CDR2 are MNHNS and SASEGT. The CDR3 DNA sequence: TGTGCCAGGAGTGAACTACAAGGAAGAACTGAAGCTTTCTTT. This codes for CARSELQGRTEAFF.

Concerning this clonotype: One junction end disagrees with the germline gene, perhaps due to a read error. CDR3 loop: CVSNLGWDTQYF. CDR3 sequence (DNA): TGTGTCAGCAATCTCGGGTGGGATACACAGTATTTT. The chain joins TRBV11-1 to TRBJ2-3; D call uncertain. CDR1 and CDR2 (germline): SGHAT, FQDESV (reference sequence). The CDR3 loop spans 12 amino acids.

This clonotype has only one observation. Since a much larger clone is just one base distant, this may be a read error. This chain connects TRBV10-3 to TRBJ2-1; D might be TRBD2 (6 bases). The CDR3 extends over 15 amino acids. Germline V lookup: CDR1 ENHRY, CDR2 SYGVKD. CDR3 region: CAISDGFGTFNEQLF. The CDR3 region has the DNA TGTGCCATCAGTGACGGCTTTGGGACTTTCAATGAGCAGTTATTC.

A few counts support this clonotype. The rearrangement joins TRBV30 to TRBJ1-4, with TRBD1 as a possible D gene (6 bases). V dropped 0 bases and J dropped 8 bases, with 16 bases sitting between them. Germline CDR1 reads GTSNPN; CDR2 reads SVGIG (reference sequence). This CDR3 spans 15 amino acids. The CDR3 sequence is CAWSVGGLGKEKLFF. The CDR3 nucleotides are TGTGCCTGGAGTGTAGGGGGGCTGGGCAAGGAAAAACTGTTTTTT. Together with reference TRBV30 and TRBJ1-4, the CDR3 gives the full variable domain: SQTIHQWPATLVQPVGSPLSLECTVEGTSNPNLYWYRQAAGRGLQLLFYSVGIGQISSEVPQNLSASRPQDRQFILSSKKLLLSDSGFYLCAWSVGGLGKEKLFFGSGTQLSVL.

Concerning this clonotype: The CDR3 carries no conserved terminal phenylalanine or tryptophan, so it likely arises from a read error. The V call is TRBV29-1, the J call TRBJ2-1, with D possibly matching TRBD2 (5 bases). The CDR3 totals 11 residues. Germline values: CDR1 SQVTM, CDR2 ANQGSEA. CDR3 sequence reads: CSVLQFNEQFS. For the CDR3, the DNA is TGTAGCGTTCTACAGTTCAATGAGCAGTTCTCC.

Comments on this clonotype: At one end, the junction sequence differs from germline, possibly due to a read error. The chain uses TRBV11-2 and TRBJ2-5, with D possibly being TRBD2 (5 bases). The length of the CDR3 is 14 residues. Germline V gene lookup returns CDR1 SGHAT and CDR2 FQNNGV. The CDR3 DNA reads as TGCGCCATCAGCTTAGATTTCTCGGGGGAGACCCAGTACTTC. This sequence encodes CAISLDFSGETQYF.

V usage is TRBV5-4 and J usage is TRBJ2-5; no clear D. The length of the CDR3 is 15 residues. Trimming removed 4 bases from V and 3 bases from J, with 16 bases in between. Germline V CDR1 and CDR2: SGHNT, YYREEE (reference sequence). CDR3 region: CASSQRLSSEETQYF. Written as DNA, the CDR3 is TGTGCCAGCAGCCAACGATTGTCGAGTGAAGAGACCCAGTACTTC.

The table lists this clonotype with a few counts. The chain couples TRBV7-9 to TRBJ1-6; D gene uncertain. The CDR3 is made up of 13 amino acids. The germline CDR1 and CDR2 sequences are SEHNR and FQNEAQ (reference sequence). V was clipped by 4 bases and J by 13 bases, with 14 bases between them. This chain's CDR3 is CASSSPARGPLHF. The DNA for the CDR3 is TGTGCCAGCAGCTCCCCAGCGAGAGGGCCCCTCCACTTT.

The rearrangement links TRBV11-2 to TRBJ1-1, with D possibly being TRBD1 (6 bases). This CDR3 comprises 14 residues. The germline CDR1 and CDR2 sequences are SGHAT and FQNNGV. The V end lost 8 bases, the J end lost 3 bases, and 16 bases lay between the germline ends. CDR3 amino acids: CASWKQGEDTEAFF. The CDR3, as DNA: TGTGCCAGCTGGAAACAGGGAGAGGACACTGAAGCTTTCTTT.

On this clonotype itself: This clone may be a read error of a much larger clone one base away. This sequence joins TRBV12-3 or TRBV12-4 and TRBJ2-7; perhaps D is TRBD1 or TRBD2 (5 bases each). Trimming cost V 7 bases and J 6 bases, with 16 bases left between them. The CDR3 totals 13 residues. The CDR3 loop is CASIPGTKAEQYF. In nucleotides, the CDR3 is TGTGCCAGCATACCCGGGACCAAGGCCGAGCAGTACTTC.

The chain combines TRBV10-3 with TRBJ2-7, with D perhaps TRBD2 (6 bases). Trimming left V 6 bases short and J 3 bases short, with 18 bases between. Germline CDR1 ENHRY, CDR2 SYGVKD. The CDR3 length is 15 residues. CDR3 coding DNA: TGTGCCATCAGCGACTCGAGGAGGGGACTCTACGAGCAGTACTTC. Its protein product is CAISDSRRGLYEQYF.

About this clonotype: This could be a read error, since a much larger clone is one nucleotide away. V gene TRBV12-3 or TRBV12-4 combines with J gene TRBJ1-6, with D uncertain. The CDR3 consists of 15 residues. The CDR3 reads CASSPGSSYNSPPHF. CDR3 nucleotide sequence: TGTGCCAGCAGTCCCGGGAGCTCCTATAATTCACCCCCCCACTTT.

The CDR3: CSVGCLAGTYEQYF. DNA for the CDR3: TGCAGCGTTGGATGCCTAGCGGGGACCTACGAGCAGTACTTC. J is TRBJ2-7 and V is TRBV29-1; 9 positions match TRBD2. This CDR3 has 14 amino acids. With V trimmed by 4 bases and J by 2 bases, 6 bases remained unmatched. The germline CDR1 and CDR2 sequences are SQVTM and ANQGSEA.

Worth noting for this clonotype: Since a much larger clone is just one base distant, this may be a read error. CDR3 region: CASTPGQGSDMQYF. CDR3 nucleotides: TGCGCCAGCACACCGGGACAGGGGTCAGATATGCAGTATTTT. The rearrangement links TRBV4-1 to TRBJ2-3, with 10 bases identical to TRBD1. Germline V gene sequence: CDR1 MGHRA, CDR2 YSYEKL. The CDR3 sequence is 14 residues long.

As regards this clonotype: Its ends do not fully match the called genes, so a read error is possible. The chain joins TRBV29-1 to TRBJ2-1; 10 positions match TRBD2. The length of the CDR3 is 12 residues. Germline loops: CDR1 SQVTM, CDR2 ANQGSEA. Here the CDR3 DNA reads TGCTGCGTCCCTAGCGGGAGTCTTGAGCAGTCCTTC. Protein: CCVPSGSLEQSF.

The genes are TRBV5-1 and TRBJ1-1, with a weak D call TRBD1 (6 bases). Trimming took 0 bases from V and 8 from J, leaving 14 bases between them. The V gene's germline CDR1 is SGHRS and CDR2 YFSETQ. The CDR3 totals 14 residues. CDR3 bases: TGCGCCAGCAGCTTGGGATGGGGGGGCACAGAAGCTTTCTTT. Encoded protein: CASSLGWGGTEAFF.

The CDR3 nucleotides are TGTGCCAGCGGTCTGGCGGGTCTTGAGGAGACCCAGTACTTC. This translates into CASGLAGLEETQYF. This rearrangement joins TRBV11-2 to TRBJ2-5; a possible D gene is TRBD2 (5 bases). In germline, CDR1 is SGHAT, CDR2 FQNNGV. The germline V and J ends were trimmed by 8 bases and 5 bases, with 18 bases remaining between them. The CDR3 spans 14 residues.

For this clonotype: One junction end does not reproduce the germline sequence, and a read error may be involved. This chain links TRBV29-1 with TRBJ2-3, with D unclear. The CDR3 is made up of 13 amino acids. Germline CDR1 reads SQVTM; CDR2 reads ANQGSEA. CDR3 in amino acids: CSVVGYSTDMQYF. The CDR3 DNA follows: TGCAGCGTCGTCGGGTACAGCACAGATATGCAGTATTTC.

This clonotype was observed many times. The chain joins TRBV12-3 or TRBV12-4 to TRBJ1-2; the D gene is possibly TRBD1 (5 bases). The CDR3 sequence is 13 residues long. V lost 5 bases and J 3 bases, leaving 10 bases between the germline ends. The CDR3 loop is CASSLTEYYGYTF. CDR3 in DNA: TGTGCCAGCAGTCTGACAGAGTACTATGGCTACACCTTC.

The sample holds a few counts of this clonotype. Possible read error: a much larger clone is one base away. The chain links TRBV29-1 to TRBJ2-7; the D gene is possibly TRBD2 (5 bases). Trimming took off 6 bases at V and 4 bases at J, with 16 bases between the two ends. This CDR3 has 13 residues. The germline CDR1 and CDR2 sequences are SQVTM and ANQGSEA. The CDR3 loop is CSVPGVREYEQYF. The DNA of the CDR3 is TGCAGCGTGCCAGGCGTCCGGGAATACGAGCAGTACTTC.

This chain joins TRBV12-5 and TRBJ2-6, with TRBD1 matching over 8 bases. CDR3 size: 19 residues. Looked up from germline, CDR1 is LGHNT and CDR2 is FRNRAP. Trimming cost V 6 bases and J 0 bases; bases outside gene matches: 13. The CDR3 coding sequence is TGTGCTAGTGGCCTCGACACAGGGGGAGTAACCTCTGGGGCCAACGTCCTGACTTTC. It is translated as CASGLDTGGVTSGANVLTF.

With respect to this clonotype: This could be a read error, since a much larger clone is one nucleotide away. This chain joins TRBV28 and TRBJ1-3; 7 positions agree with TRBD1. The V gene end was trimmed by 3 bases and the J gene end by 0 bases; junction bases not matched to a gene: 5. Germline lookup yields CDR1 MDHEN and CDR2 SYDVKM. The CDR3 loop spans 16 amino acids. This chain's CDR3 is CASSFQGQFSGNTIYF. CDR3 DNA sequence: TGTGCCAGCAGTTTTCAGGGACAGTTCTCTGGAAACACCATATATTTT.